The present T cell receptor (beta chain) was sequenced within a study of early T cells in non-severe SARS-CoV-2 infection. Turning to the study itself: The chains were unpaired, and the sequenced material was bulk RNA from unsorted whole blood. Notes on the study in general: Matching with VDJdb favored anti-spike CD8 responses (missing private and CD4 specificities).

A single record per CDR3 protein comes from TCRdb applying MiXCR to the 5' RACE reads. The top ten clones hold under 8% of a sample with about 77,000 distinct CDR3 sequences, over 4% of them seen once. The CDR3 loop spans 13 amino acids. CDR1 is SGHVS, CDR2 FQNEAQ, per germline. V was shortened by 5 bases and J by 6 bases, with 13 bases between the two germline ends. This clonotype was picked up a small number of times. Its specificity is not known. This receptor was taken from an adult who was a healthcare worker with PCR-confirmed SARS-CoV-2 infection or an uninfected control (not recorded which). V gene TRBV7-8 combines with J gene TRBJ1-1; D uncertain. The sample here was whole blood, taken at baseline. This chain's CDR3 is CASSPWVGAEAFF. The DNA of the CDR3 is TGTGCCAGCAGCCCTTGGGTTGGGGCTGAAGCTTTCTTT. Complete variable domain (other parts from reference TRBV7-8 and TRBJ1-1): GAGVSQSPRYKVAKRGQDVALRCDPISGHVSLFWYQQALGQGPEFLTYFQNEAQLDKSGLPSDRFFAERPEGSVSTLKIQRTQQEDSAVYLCASSPWVGAEAFFGQGTRLTVV.